This T cell receptor beta chain was retrieved from a study of OX40 agonist ivuxolimab in advanced cancers. About the full investigation: Ivuxolimab was a fully human IgG2 agonistic monoclonal antibody targeting the costimulatory receptor OX40 (CD134). Partial responses were achieved by three dose-escalation patients, of whom one had hepatocellular carcinoma and two had cutaneous melanoma. The paper covers the monotherapy dose-escalation part of the phase I ivuxolimab trial, which included N of about 50 patients. Intravenous ivuxolimab was administered to patients every 2 weeks at six dose levels: 0.01, 0.1, 0.3, 1.5, 3 and 10 mg/kg. Prior anti-PD-1, anti-PD-L1 or anti-CTLA-4 therapy was permitted, and 30% to 45% of dose-escalation patients had received checkpoint inhibitors. Peripheral TCRbeta sequencing aimed to test whether ivuxolimab altered TCR sequence diversity and caused clonal T-cell expansion. A male proportion of roughly 80% and a mean age of roughly 55 years, ranging from 23 to 79, were recorded for the dose-escalation cohort. Of the approximately 50 dose-escalation patients, hepatocellular carcinoma was present in about 19, melanoma in approximately 15, renal cell carcinoma in 9 and head and neck cancer in 9. The paper as a whole reports these results and caveats: After ivuxolimab, more expanded clones were found on average in CD8+ T cells than in CD4+ T cells. At doses of 0.1 to 3.0 mg/kg, clonal expansion of both CD4+ and CD8+ blood T cells was observed from baseline to week 6. Low levels of normalized T-cell clonal expansion were also shown by some nonresponding patients. Antigen specificity was not determined for the clonally expanded peripheral T cells. In the 0.1-3.0 mg/kg groups, partial responders had among the lowest normalized peripheral clonal expansion, particularly in CD8+ T cells.

V lost 6 bases and J lost 2 bases; the stretch between them is 13 bases long. For CDR1 and CDR2, the germline V gene lists KGHSH and LQKENI. The CDR3, from cysteine to phenylalanine, totals 14 residues. The kept DNA is CDR3 alone, 42 bases in frame from the first base. To sequence the TCRbeta CDR3 region, genomic DNA was isolated from the sorted cells. The immunoSEQ Assay was used to sequence the TCRbeta CDR3 regions. This is the immuneACCESS table as TCRdb keeps it, with only in-frame sequences that have V and J called. A part of the clones is gone; compared with another copy, unresolved V genes explain less than half, and the rest is unexplained. The sample records 55,000 to 70,000 clones, around 83% of which are singletons. The ten top clones hold approximately 1.1% of the sample. On this clone: No antigen is known for it. Base qualities are not recorded, but no much larger clone differs from it by a single base.

The trial excluded patients who had a history of autoimmune disease or were on systemic immunosuppression. In every dose cohort, peripheral blood was drawn for TCR sequencing at baseline, cycle 4 day 1, and cycle 7 day 1. The samples were drawn from a first-in-human, open-label, multicenter phase I dose-escalation trial of ivuxolimab. Adults with locally advanced or metastatic melanoma, renal cell carcinoma, hepatocellular carcinoma or head and neck squamous cell carcinoma were enrolled in the trial. Before TCR sequencing, CD4+ T cells and CD8+ T cells from peripheral blood were sorted into separate populations.

The origin of this receptor is an adult with an advanced solid tumor such as melanoma, head and neck, liver or kidney cancer. Here the chain combines TRBV18 and TRBJ1-2; perhaps TRBD1 is the D gene, with 6 bases matching. The material was CD4+ or CD8+ T cells sorted from blood, obtained in a trial of the OX40 agonist ivuxolimab. This receptor has the CDR3 CASSPGQNNYGYTF. The nucleotide sequence reads as follows: TGTGCCAGCTCCCCCGGACAGAACAACTATGGCTACACCTTC. Reference TRBV18 and TRBJ1-2 proteins supply the regions before and after the CDR3; the full variable domain is: NAGVMQNPRHLVRRRGQEARLRCSPMKGHSHVYWYRQLPEEGLKFMVYLQKENIIDESGMPKERFSAEFPKEGPSILRIQQVVRGDSAAYFCASSPGQNNYGYTFGSGTRLTVV.